This passage covers 18 T cell receptor beta chains from one sample sequenced in a study of T cell responses to AZD1222 COVID-19 vaccine. TCRdb's copy holds only in-frame clones and misses some; the assay was immunoSEQ multiplex PCR. The repertoire has about 160,000 clones, about 92% of them found once; the top ten carry approximately 0.88%. Specimen: peripheral blood, collected on day 0 of AZD1222 vaccination. The receptors were sampled from an adult in good health.

This clone was found once. The rearrangement uses TRBV5-1 and TRBJ1-2; TRBD1 aligns across 8 bases. J was trimmed by 0 bases and V by 4 bases; bases with no gene match: 2. Germline V gives CDR1 SGHRS, CDR2 YFSETQ. There are 14 residues in the CDR3. CDR3 nucleotides: TGCGCCAGCAGCCAGGGGGCGTCTAACTATGGCTACACCTTC. Residues: CASSQGASNYGYTF. Drawing the rest from reference TRBV5-1 and TRBJ1-2, the complete variable domain is KAGVTQTPRYLIKTRGQQVTLSCSPISGHRSVSWYQQTPGQGLQFLFEYFSETQRNKGNFPGRFSGRQFSNSRSEMNVSTLELGDSALYLCASSQGASNYGYTFGSGTRLTVV.

The V gene is TRBV3-1 (or the pseudogene TRBV3-2), the J gene TRBJ1-2; D is ambiguous. CDR1 is LGHDT and CDR2 is YNNKEL in the germline V gene (reference sequence). The V and J ends lost 1 base and 5 bases respectively, with 14 bases between them. The CDR3 spans 15 residues. The DNA of the CDR3 is TGTGCCAGCAGCCAAGGATGGGGATCAGAGTATGGCTACACCTTC. This sequence encodes CASSQGWGSEYGYTF.

The rearrangement links TRBV30 to TRBJ2-1; perhaps TRBD2 as D (7 bases). The CDR3 is 16 amino acids. Trimming took 1 base from V and 0 from J, leaving 13 bases between them. The germline CDR1 and CDR2 sequences are GTSNPN and SVGIG (reference sequence). CDR3 in DNA: TGTGCCTGGAGTGGCCCGCGGGGGCTCTCCTACAATGAGCAGTTCTTC. Its translation is CAWSGPRGLSYNEQFF.

The rearrangement joins TRBV30 to TRBJ2-3; D not certain. Deletions cut 0 bases from V and 6 bases from J, with 7 bases between. This CDR3 contains 12 residues. The germline V gene has CDR1 GTSNPN and CDR2 SVGIG (reference sequence). DNA for the CDR3: TGTGCCTGGAGTGTAAGTGGGGATACGCAGTATTTT. Residues: CAWSVSGDTQYF.

This sequence joins TRBV5-6 and TRBJ2-1, with 12 bases fitting TRBD2. Trimming at V came to 6 bases and at J to 0 bases, leaving 13 bases not matched to a gene. The CDR3 consists of 19 residues. Germline CDR1 SGHDT, CDR2 YYEEEE. As DNA, the CDR3 is TGTGCCAGCACCTCACTAGCGGGGGGCCTATATAGCTCCTACAATGAGCAGTTCTTC. As protein: CASTSLAGGLYSSYNEQFF.

The rearrangement links TRBV18 to TRBJ1-1; a weak D match, TRBD1 (6 bases). Trimming took off 3 bases at V and 7 bases at J, with 21 bases between the two ends. The CDR3 is 16 residues long. Germline V gives CDR1 KGHSH, CDR2 LQKENI. The CDR3 sequence: CASSPNAGTQGVEAFF. The CDR3 DNA sequence: TGTGCCAGCTCACCCAACGCCGGGACACAAGGGGTTGAAGCTTTCTTT. Filled out from reference TRBV18 and TRBJ1-1, the complete variable domain reads NAGVMQNPRHLVRRRGQEARLRCSPMKGHSHVYWYRQLPEEGLKFMVYLQKENIIDESGMPKERFSAEFPKEGPSILRIQQVVRGDSAAYFCASSPNAGTQGVEAFFGQGTRLTVV.

CDR3 sequence (DNA): TGTGCCAGCAGCTTAGATCGTTCCTCTCGCTATGGCTACACCTTC. Its protein is CASSLDRSSRYGYTF. This chain joins TRBV11-3 and TRBJ1-2; no clear D gene. CDR1 and CDR2 from the germline V gene are SGHNT and YENEEA. CDR3 size: 15 residues. V lost 0 bases and J lost 4, with 12 bases in between. The complete variable domain, with remaining parts taken from reference TRBV11-3 and TRBJ1-2, reads EAGVVQSPRYKIIEKKQPVAFWCNPISGHNTLYWYLQNLGQGPELLIRYENEEAVDDSQLPKDRFSAERLKGVDSTLKIQPAELGDSAVYLCASSLDRSSRYGYTFGSGTRLTVV.

V usage is TRBV11-3 and J usage is TRBJ1-1, with D perhaps matching TRBD1 (6 bases). V was cut by 7 bases and J by 6 bases, with 15 bases left in between. The CDR3 is 13 residues long. Germline V gene data show CDR1 as SGHNT and CDR2 as YENEEA. CDR3 region: CASTHRGIPEAFF. The CDR3 nucleotides read TGTGCCAGCACTCATAGGGGGATCCCTGAAGCTTTCTTT.

The chain has TRBV5-6 and TRBJ1-1; D is uncertain. Deletions cut 0 bases from V and 4 bases from J, with 10 bases between. This CDR3 is built from 14 residues. Germline V gives CDR1 SGHDT, CDR2 YYEEEE. CDR3 in DNA: TGTGCCAGCAGCTTGGGACGCAGGAGCACTGAAGCTTTCTTT. Encoded protein: CASSLGRRSTEAFF.

This clone came up once. The rearrangement joins TRBV6-5 to TRBJ2-5; TRBD1 might be the D (6 bases). V dropped 7 bases and J dropped 2 bases, with 14 bases sitting between them. The CDR3 totals 14 residues. CDR1 and CDR2 from the germline V gene are MNHEY and SVGAGI. Written as DNA, the CDR3 is TGTGCCAGCACCGAATTAGGACAGCAAGAGACCCAGTACTTC. Translating it yields CASTELGQQETQYF.

The J gene is TRBJ2-1, the V gene TRBV9; 12 positions match TRBD2. Losses at the gene ends were 0 bases for V and 8 bases for J; bases not matched to a gene: 6. CDR3 length equals 16 residues. Germline-derived CDR1 and CDR2 are SGDLS and YYNGEE. The DNA for the CDR3 is TGTGCCAGCAGCGTAGTCCTAGCGGGGGGGCTGGATGAGCAGTTCTTC. Protein sequence: CASSVVLAGGLDEQFF.

The chain is built from TRBV11-2 and TRBJ1-1, with D hard to call. The ends were cut back, 5 bases at V and 3 bases at J, with 16 bases in the middle. Germline CDR1 SGHAT, CDR2 FQNNGV. This CDR3 contains 15 residues. The CDR3 DNA reads as TGTGCCAGCAGCGACAATCCCACGGCGCACACTGAAGCTTTCTTT. Translated, it gives CASSDNPTAHTEAFF.

This CDR3 is CASSETPTENSPLHF. In DNA form, the CDR3 reads TGTGCCAGCAGTGAAACCCCGACAGAAAATTCACCCCTCCACTTT. This chain connects TRBV2 to TRBJ1-6, with D maybe TRBD1 (5 bases). Germline values: CDR1 SNHLY, CDR2 FYNNEI. This CDR3 spans 15 amino acids. Deletions cut 2 bases from V and 7 bases from J, with 12 bases between.

The gene calls are TRBV6-1 and TRBJ1-2; D not certain. CDR1 and CDR2 (germline): MNHNS, SASEGT. The V gene lost 3 bases and the J gene lost 0 bases, with 14 bases spanning the gap. The length of the CDR3 is 16 residues. The CDR3 protein is CASSDPFGGSNYGYTF. In DNA, the CDR3 is TGTGCCAGCAGTGACCCCTTTGGAGGGTCTAACTATGGCTACACCTTC.

The J gene is TRBJ1-2, the V gene TRBV5-5, with D perhaps TRBD1 (6 bases). V lost 3 bases and J lost 4, with 13 bases in between. The CDR3 is made up of 14 amino acids. Germline CDR1 reads SGHKS; CDR2 reads YYEKEE (reference sequence). DNA of the CDR3: TGTGCCAGCAGCTACAGGGAACGTTCCTATGGCTACACCTTC. Translating gives CASSYRERSYGYTF.

The chain has TRBV13 and TRBJ2-3; the D is unclear. From germline, CDR1 is PRHDT and CDR2 FYEKMQ (reference sequence). This CDR3 comprises 14 residues. V lost 4 bases, J lost 7 bases, and 15 bases lay in between. CDR3 in amino acids: CASSSSMFHHTQYF. The CDR3, as DNA: TGTGCCAGCAGCTCCTCGATGTTTCACCATACGCAGTATTTT.

The chain carries TRBV27 and TRBJ2-4; D call uncertain. Between the trimmed V and J ends, which lost 6 bases and 0 bases, there was a span of 24 bases. The CDR3 extends over 19 amino acids. Germline lookup yields CDR1 MNHEY and CDR2 SMNVEV (reference sequence). The CDR3 DNA reads as TGTGCCAGCAGGCCAACTGATTTCCAAGGTGTGTTAGCCAAAAACATTCAGTACTTC. Translation: CASRPTDFQGVLAKNIQYF.

The chain combines TRBV27 with TRBJ1-6, with no clear D. The CDR3 covers 14 residues. Trimming shortened V by 6 bases and J by 7 bases, and 13 bases separated the two germline ends. Germline CDR1 MNHEY, CDR2 SMNVEV (reference sequence). CDR3 sequence: CASSLYPPNSPLHF. DNA of the CDR3: TGTGCCAGCAGCCTATACCCTCCGAATTCACCCCTCCACTTT.